The clone carrying this T cell receptor beta chain was counted a few times. The data derive from a study of blood T cells in healthy people across ages. With a J-beta primer mix and a sample-barcoded 5' primer, a second PCR ran about 7 to 11 cycles. TCRdb recomputed calls from the 5' RACE reads with MiXCR, one row per CDR3 protein. Seen here are 650,000 to 900,000 distinct CDR3 sequences, about 62% observed once, and the top ten hold roughly a quarter. The CDR3 runs to 13 residues. Trimming took 8 bases from V and 3 from J, leaving 14 bases between them. The germline V gene encodes CDR1 MDHEN and CDR2 SYDVKM. Isolated per sample were at least 6 million PBMCs.

The V gene is TRBV28, the J gene TRBJ2-7; a weak D match, TRBD1 (7 bases). This TCR derives from a man under 40 in good health. Material for sequencing was blood. The CDR3 coding sequence is TGTGCCAGCGGGAGGACAGGCTACTACGAGCAGTACTTC. Its protein is CASGRTGYYEQYF.